This T cell receptor beta chain comes out of a study of PD-1 blockade in classical Hodgkin lymphoma. Whole-study results and caveats: Nothing has yet pinned down what causes the repertoire differences, possibly disease activity or prior therapy. Exclusion removed patients who began nivolumab under 1 year after ASCT.

Per the germline V gene, CDR1 is MNHNY and CDR2 is SVGAGI (reference sequence). With 4 bases removed from V and 8 bases from J, the gap between germline ends came to 14 bases. The CDR3 length is 13 residues. Exposure to brentuximab vedotin varied, and each patient had relapsed following autologous stem cell transplantation. Points on this clone: Its antigen remains unidentified.

Repertoires were generated with immunoSEQ multiplex PCR, while TCRdb's copy carries only in-frame clones and drops some. This table has 30,000 to 35,000 clones, 75% to 85% appearing once. This rearrangement joins TRBV6-6 to TRBJ1-2, with D tentatively TRBD1 (5 bases). The sample consisted of peripheral blood mononuclear cells (PBMCs), taken at baseline. The TCR was taken from a human donor with classical Hodgkin lymphoma. CDR3 in amino acids: CASSSSAGNGYTF. The CDR3 region has the DNA TGTGCCAGCAGTTCATCGGCAGGGAACGGCTACACCTTC.